The clone carrying this T cell receptor beta chain appeared a few times. Antigen specificity is unknown. At the Johns Hopkins FTIC core, DNA taken from cultured CD4+ T cells was sequenced by way of the Oncomine TCR Beta short-read assay. TCRdb re-derived calls from the PCR reads in MiXCR, one entry per CDR3 protein. The sample records about 20,000 distinct CDR3 sequences, about 45% being singletons. This sample was included in a study of vaccination and CD4 T cells after COVID-19. Study-wide results and caveats: Investigators enrolled relatively few convalescent patients and included no early post-infection timepoints.

Described treatment: approximately 9-day PBMC culture with coronavirus spike peptide pools or control peptides (ViraFEST assay). Under the ViraFEST approach, antigen-specific T cells were expanded with peptide pools and TCRs subsequently sequenced. V was shortened by 3 bases and J by 7 bases, with 16 bases between the two germline ends. There are 16 residues in the CDR3. Germline CDR1 is SGHVS and CDR2 is FQNEAQ. Sequencing was carried out using CD4+ T cells from blood, cultured in vitro. The sequence was collected from a human donor who had recovered from COVID-19. The chain has TRBV7-8 and TRBJ1-6; D gene uncertain. The CDR3 DNA reads as TGTGCCAGCAGCTTCGAGGGAGCCCTGACGAATTCACCCCTCCACTTT. Protein sequence: CASSFEGALTNSPLHF.